This paragraph covers one T cell receptor beta chain sequence. Its target is not known. This record comes from a study of T cell responses to AZD1222 COVID-19 vaccine. Notes on the study in general: With two AZD1222 doses given, Spike-specific TCR breadth and depth both rose. Donor demographics were predominantly white British with a female majority; clonal diversity may be underestimated. AZD1222 recipients seropositive at baseline numbered only 6 or 7.

Assay used: immunoSEQ multiplex PCR; TCRdb lists only in-frame clones, some missing. The sample shows approximately 42,000 clones, approximately 90% of them seen only once. CDR1 is LNHDA, CDR2 SQIVND, per germline (reference sequence). The CDR3 is made up of 14 amino acids. V lost 3 bases and J lost 10, with 13 bases in between. The J gene is TRBJ1-6, the V gene TRBV19, with D hard to call. This specimen consisted of peripheral blood, obtained 28 days after the second AZD1222 dose. This TCR was recovered from an adult who received the AZD1222 COVID-19 vaccine. This chain's CDR3 is CASSIVGTESPLHF. CDR3 nucleotide sequence: TGTGCCAGTAGTATTGTGGGCACCGAATCACCCCTCCACTTT.